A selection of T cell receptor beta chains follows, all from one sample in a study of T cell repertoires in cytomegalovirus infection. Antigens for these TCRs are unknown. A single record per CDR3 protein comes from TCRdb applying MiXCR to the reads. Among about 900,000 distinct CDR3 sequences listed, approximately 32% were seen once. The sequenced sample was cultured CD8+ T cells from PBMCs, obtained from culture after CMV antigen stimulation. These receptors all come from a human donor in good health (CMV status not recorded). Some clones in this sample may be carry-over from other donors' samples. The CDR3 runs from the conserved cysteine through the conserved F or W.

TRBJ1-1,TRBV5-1,CASSRSAPGVEAFF
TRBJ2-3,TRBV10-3,CAISESLENTQYF
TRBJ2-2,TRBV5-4,CASKQGYTGELFF
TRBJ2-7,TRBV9,CASSPTPGDEQYF
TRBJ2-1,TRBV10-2,CASREGSKEQFF
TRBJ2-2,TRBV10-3,CAISGESANTGELFF
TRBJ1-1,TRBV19,CASIGRGVGSGTEAFF
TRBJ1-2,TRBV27,CASSFRAGRAYGYTF
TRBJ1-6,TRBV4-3,CASSQDRTGRESYNSPLHF
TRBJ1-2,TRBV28,CASSRDRGYYGYTF
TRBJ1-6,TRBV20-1,CSAPPSSYNSPLHF
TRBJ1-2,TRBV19,CASTPGIILGYTF
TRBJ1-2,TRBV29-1,CSVERGNYGYTF
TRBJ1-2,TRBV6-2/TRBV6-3,CASSYSFKGLDAYGYTF
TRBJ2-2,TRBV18,CASSPVRDSLRTGELFF
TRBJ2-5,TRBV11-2,CASSSWTSGGSQETQYF
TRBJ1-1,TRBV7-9,CASSGTEGVITEAFF
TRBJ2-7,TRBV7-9,CASSFVRVREQYF
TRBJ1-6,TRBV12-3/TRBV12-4,CASSSYQLTLSPLHF
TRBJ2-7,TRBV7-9,CASSGSQVSYEQYF
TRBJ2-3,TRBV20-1,CSAALTGGTTDTQYF
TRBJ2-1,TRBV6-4,CASSDSQRAYNEQFF
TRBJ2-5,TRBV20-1,CSAQRTGGVTRKETQYF
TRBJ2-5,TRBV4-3,CASSHEEAQYF
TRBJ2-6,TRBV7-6,CVSRGTGGYSGANVLTF
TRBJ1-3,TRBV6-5,CASSPYYQGSGNTIYF
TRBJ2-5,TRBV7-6,CASSALREKARQETQYF
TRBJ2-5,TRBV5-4,CASSWTSGIQETQYF
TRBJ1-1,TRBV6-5,CASSTGTINTEAFF